The subject of this entry is one T cell receptor (beta chain). Some clones are missing from TCRdb's copy, which holds only in-frame ones; the method was immunoSEQ multiplex PCR. The sample records 450,000 to 550,000 clones, 80% to 90% being singletons. The data were obtained in a study of Ad26.COV2.S vaccination and SARS-CoV-2 variants. In germline, CDR1 is SGHKS, CDR2 YYEKEE (reference sequence). The CDR3 spans 16 residues. Trimming pared 3 bases from V and 0 bases from J, leaving 13 bases between. Treatment described: 15 to 20 received Ad26.COV2.S at low or high dose, single or two shots; roughly 5 received placebo; per-sample allocation not given. Sample collection was performed on day 63 after the first vaccine or placebo injection.

This receptor was taken from a person between 18 and 65 years old who received the Ad26.COV2.S COVID-19 vaccine or a placebo. The material was peripheral blood, obtained in a trial of Ad26.COV2.S vaccine versus placebo. The rearrangement uses TRBV5-5 and TRBJ2-1; tentative D call: TRBD1 (5 bases). CDR3 loop: CASSSRALNSYNEQFF. The CDR3 DNA follows: TGTGCCAGCAGCTCCAGGGCCCTTAACTCCTACAATGAGCAGTTCTTC.